These 5 T cell receptor beta chains were sequenced from one sample in a study of cytomegalovirus exposure and HLA in healthy donors. The repertoire was sequenced with immunoSEQ multiplex PCR; TCRdb's copy has only in-frame clones and lacks some. The top ten clones hold under 2% of a sample with about 120,000 clones, roughly 89% of them seen once. The sample consisted of PBMCs. These receptors all come from a woman aged 18-29 years in good health and CMV-seronegative.

The chain employs TRBV7-2 and TRBJ2-7, with 9 nucleotides matching TRBD2. After removal of 5 bases from V and 6 bases from J, the junction contained 8 bases not matched to a gene. The CDR3 is 14 residues long. From germline, CDR1 is SGHTA and CDR2 FQGNSA. The CDR3 spells CASSVPGLAGEQYF. Here the CDR3 DNA reads TGTGCCAGCAGCGTACCGGGACTAGCAGGCGAGCAGTACTTC. The full variable domain, completed using reference TRBV7-2 and TRBJ2-7, is GAGVSQSPSNKVTEKGKDVELRCDPISGHTALYWYRQSLGQGLEFLIYFQGNSAPDKSGLPSDRFSAERTGGSVSTLTIQRTQQEDSAVYLCASSVPGLAGEQYFGPGTRLTVT.

This chain links TRBV27 with TRBJ1-2; 7 bases fit TRBD1. The germline V gene encodes CDR1 MNHEY and CDR2 SMNVEV (reference sequence). There are 16 residues in the CDR3. Losses at the gene ends were 4 bases for V and 6 bases for J; bases not matched to a gene: 14. CDR3 nucleotides: TGTGCCAGCAGTTCAATCCCCGTCAGGGGGTACGATGGCTACACCTTC. Translation: CASSSIPVRGYDGYTF.

The V call is TRBV4-3, the J call TRBJ2-2; D not resolved. This CDR3 has 16 residues. CDR1 is LGHNA and CDR2 is YSLEER in the germline V gene. Trimming left V 1 base short and J 4 bases short, with 13 bases between. This CDR3 reads CASSQVHGESTGELFF. CDR3 DNA sequence: TGCGCCAGCAGCCAAGTGCACGGAGAAAGCACCGGGGAGCTGTTTTTT.

The J gene is TRBJ2-3, the V gene TRBV10-1; 7 positions match TRBD2. Germline CDR1 is WNHNN and CDR2 is SYGVQD (reference sequence). CDR3 size: 13 residues. V lost 6 bases to trimming and J lost 2 bases; unmatched junction nucleotides: 2. The DNA for the CDR3 is TGCGCCAGCAGCCGGGGGGACACAGATACGCAGTATTTT. It is translated as CASSRGDTDTQYF.

The chain employs TRBV5-6 and TRBJ2-3; 10 nucleotides align to TRBD1. The trim removed 6 bases at V and 2 bases at J, leaving 6 bases unmatched. The CDR3 is 15 amino acids. Germline CDR1 is SGHDT and CDR2 is YYEEEE. The CDR3 region is CASTLGTGVTDTQYF. DNA of the CDR3: TGTGCCAGCACCCTAGGGACAGGGGTCACAGATACGCAGTATTTT.